Described below is a single T cell receptor (beta chain) sequence and its context. Its target is unknown. This sample is part of a study of T cell responses to AZD1222 COVID-19 vaccine. Study in general: The study pooled second doses at about 4 or about 12 weeks.

Profiled with immunoSEQ multiplex PCR; TCRdb holds only in-frame clones, not every one. This table has some 86,000 clones, 80% appearing once. Broader study findings: CD4 TCRs covered the whole spike, strongest at regions 160-218 and 743-854. Only 5 or 6 AZD1222 recipients were seropositive at baseline. Donors skewed white British and female; clonal diversity was possibly underestimated.

The sequencing here drew on peripheral blood, taken on day 0 of AZD1222 vaccination. This receptor was taken from an adult in good health.

The CDR3 loop reads CASGLVETQYF. For the CDR3, the DNA is TGTGCTAGTGGTTTGGTTGAGACCCAGTACTTC. The chain couples TRBV12-5 to TRBJ2-5, with D unclear. Trimming removed 0 bases from V and 5 bases from J, with 1 base in between. The germline V gene encodes CDR1 LGHNT and CDR2 FRNRAP. The CDR3 is made up of 11 amino acids.